The entry below gives a single T cell receptor (beta chain) sequence along with its context. What it recognizes is unknown. This sample is part of a study of T-cell reconstitution after alpha-beta-depleted transplantation in children. Preparing the TCRbeta library involved the use of unique molecular identifiers. TCRdb processed the PCR reads anew with MiXCR; each CDR3 protein has one entry. In the table there are 700,000 to 950,000 distinct CDR3 sequences, 16% of which are singletons. Findings and caveats of the study: From newly produced T cells came most of the T-cell counts and diversity one year after transplant. Reportedly, only several hundred clones from non-depleted graft cells drove alpha-beta T-cell counts at about two months.

Specimen: PBMCs, mostly from graft donor cells, collected 360 days after TCRalphabeta/CD19-depleted stem cell transplant. The TCR originated in a male patient between 5 and 17 years old who had a stem cell transplant for acute lymphoblastic leukemia, so the T cells may come from the graft donor.

The CDR3 nucleotides are TGCAGTGCTAGAGACTCCCCTCGGAGGGATCCCTACGAGCAGTACTTC. Amino acid sequence: CSARDSPRRDPYEQYF. The chain carries TRBV20-1 and TRBJ2-7; D might be TRBD2 (6 bases). V was cut by 0 bases and J by 2 bases, with 17 bases left in between. CDR3 size: 16 residues. Germline V gene sequence: CDR1 DFQATT, CDR2 SNEGSKA (reference sequence).